This note documents a single T cell receptor (beta chain) sequence. The CDR3 is 14 amino acids. Germline values: CDR1 SEHNR, CDR2 FQNEAQ (reference sequence). Trimming took off 2 bases at V and 5 bases at J, with 10 bases between the two ends. This specimen comes from a study of blood T cell repertoires in COVID-19. Background on the study: Acute and convalescent COVID-19 samples came from the United States, Italy and Spain.

This table comes from immunoSEQ multiplex PCR, and its TCRdb copy is limited to in-frame clones, with some not included. The sample yields 200,000 or so clones, around 82% seen once. The TCR was taken from a man between 40 and 49 years old who had recovered from COVID-19. The chain links TRBV7-9 to TRBJ1-5; TRBD1 might be the D (5 bases). The sample consisted of PBMCs or T cells enriched from blood (not recorded which). The CDR3 protein is CASSLQGPDQPQHF. The CDR3 bases are TGTGCCAGCAGCTTACAGGGTCCCGATCAGCCCCAGCATTTT.